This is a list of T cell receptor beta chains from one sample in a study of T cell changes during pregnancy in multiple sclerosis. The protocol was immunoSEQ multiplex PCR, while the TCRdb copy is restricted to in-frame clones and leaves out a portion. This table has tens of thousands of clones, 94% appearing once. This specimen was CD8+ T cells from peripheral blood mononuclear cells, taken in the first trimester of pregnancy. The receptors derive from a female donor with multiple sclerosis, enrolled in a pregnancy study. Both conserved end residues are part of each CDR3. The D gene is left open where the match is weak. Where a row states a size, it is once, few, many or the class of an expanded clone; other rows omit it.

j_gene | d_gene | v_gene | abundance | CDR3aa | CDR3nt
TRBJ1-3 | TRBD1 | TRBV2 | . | CASSEIDRGFSGNTIYF | TGTGCCAGCAGTGAAATTGACAGGGGGTTCTCTGGAAACACCATATATTTT
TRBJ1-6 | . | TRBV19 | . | CASSMVRGSNSPLHF | TGTGCCAGTAGTATGGTAAGGGGCTCGAATTCACCCCTCCACTTT
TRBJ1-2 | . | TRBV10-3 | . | CAISVPGGVLNYGYTF | TGTGCCATCAGTGTCCCGGGGGGGGTTCTGAACTATGGCTACACCTTC
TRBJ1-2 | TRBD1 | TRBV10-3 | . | CAISSGQDRQYGYTF | TGTGCCATCAGCTCGGGACAGGATAGGCAATATGGCTACACCTTC
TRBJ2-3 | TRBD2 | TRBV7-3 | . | CASSFSGGTDTQYF | TGTGCCAGCAGCTTTAGCGGGGGCACAGATACGCAGTATTTT
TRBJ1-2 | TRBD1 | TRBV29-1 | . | CSVGGTDPRTNYGYTF | TGCAGCGTTGGGGGGACAGATCCCCGTACTAACTATGGCTACACCTTC
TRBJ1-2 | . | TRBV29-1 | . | CSVDTRFPDGYTF | TGCAGCGTTGACACGAGGTTCCCTGATGGCTACACCTTC
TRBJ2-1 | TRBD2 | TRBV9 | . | CASSVGTSGGGYNEQFF | TGTGCCAGCAGCGTCGGGACTAGCGGGGGCGGATACAATGAGCAGTTCTTC
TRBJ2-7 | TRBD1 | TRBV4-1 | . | CASSQATGQGGYEQYF | TGCGCCAGCAGCCAGGCAACGGGACAGGGGGGTTACGAGCAGTACTTC
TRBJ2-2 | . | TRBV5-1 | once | CASQTPDSTGELFF | TGCGCCAGTCAGACCCCTGACAGCACCGGGGAGCTGTTTTTT
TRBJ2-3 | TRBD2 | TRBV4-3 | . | CASSLTSGVADTQYF | TGCGCCAGCAGCCTCACTAGCGGGGTAGCAGATACGCAGTATTTT
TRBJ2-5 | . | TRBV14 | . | CASSQAEETQYF | TGTGCCAGCAGCCAAGCAGAAGAGACCCAGTACTTC
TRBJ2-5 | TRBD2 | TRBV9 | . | CASSPGTSGGAGETQYF | TGTGCCAGCAGCCCTGGGACTAGCGGGGGGGCCGGAGAGACCCAGTACTTC
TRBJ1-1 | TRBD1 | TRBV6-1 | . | CASRVYRGTEAFF | TGTGCCAGCAGGGTTTACAGGGGCACCGAAGCTTTCTTT
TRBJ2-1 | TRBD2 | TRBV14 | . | CASSQEVGLAGTSSYNEQFF | TGTGCCAGCAGCCAAGAGGTGGGACTAGCGGGGACAAGCTCCTACAATGAGCAGTTCTTC
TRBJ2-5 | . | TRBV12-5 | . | CASGLSGGREETQYF | TGTGCTAGTGGTTTGTCGGGGGGCAGGGAAGAGACCCAGTACTTC
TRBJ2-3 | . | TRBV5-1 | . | CASSFTIRSTDTQYF | TGCGCCAGCAGCTTCACGATCCGGAGCACAGATACGCAGTATTTT
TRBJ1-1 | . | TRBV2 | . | CASARTGPIPNTEAFF | TGTGCCAGCGCTCGTACAGGACCCATTCCTAACACTGAAGCTTTCTTT
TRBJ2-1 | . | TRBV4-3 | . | CASSQDRAGPAEGQFF | TGCGCCAGCAGCCAAGATCGGGCAGGCCCAGCCGAGGGGCAGTTCTTC
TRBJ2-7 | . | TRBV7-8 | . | CASSRDTTSEQYF | TGTGCCAGCAGCCGGGACACCACGAGCGAGCAGTACTTC
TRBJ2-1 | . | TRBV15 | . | CATSRSFYNEQFF | TGTGCCACCAGCAGGTCTTTCTACAATGAGCAGTTCTTC
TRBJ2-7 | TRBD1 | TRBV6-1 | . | CASSEYRDRVYEQYF | TGTGCCAGCAGTGAATATAGAGACAGGGTCTACGAGCAGTACTTC
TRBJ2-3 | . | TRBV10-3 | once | CAISESSDTQYF | TGTGCCATCAGTGAGTCTTCGGATACGCAGTATTTT
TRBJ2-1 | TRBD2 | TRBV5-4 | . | CASSGGASGIDEQFF | TGTGCCAGCAGCGGGGGAGCTAGCGGGATAGATGAGCAGTTCTTC
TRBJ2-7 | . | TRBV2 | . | CAITTTISYEQYF | TGTGCCATAACAACGACAATCTCCTACGAGCAGTACTTC
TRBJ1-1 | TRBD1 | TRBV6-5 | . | CASSSGGSGENTEAFF | TGTGCCAGCAGTTCAGGGGGTAGTGGGGAGAACACTGAAGCTTTCTTT
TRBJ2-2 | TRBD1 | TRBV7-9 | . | CASSATGGPNTGELFF | TGTGCCAGCAGCGCAACAGGGGGCCCTAACACCGGGGAGCTGTTTTTT
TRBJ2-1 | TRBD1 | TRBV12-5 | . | CASGFILGQGHNEQFF | TGTGCTAGTGGTTTCATCTTGGGACAGGGCCACAATGAGCAGTTCTTC
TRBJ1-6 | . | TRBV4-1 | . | CASSQEGLEAYNSPLHF | TGCGCCAGCAGCCAAGAAGGCCTTGAGGCGTATAATTCACCCCTCCACTTT
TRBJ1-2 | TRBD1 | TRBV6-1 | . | CASIETPRQGLWANYGYTF | TGTGCCAGCATTGAAACGCCCCGACAGGGATTATGGGCTAACTATGGCTACACCTTC
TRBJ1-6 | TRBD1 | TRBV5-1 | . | CASSSRTGGGNSPLHF | TGCGCCAGCAGCTCCAGGACAGGGGGAGGTAATTCACCCCTCCACTTT
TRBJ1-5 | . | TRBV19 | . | CASSVASLQPQHF | TGTGCCAGTAGTGTCGCTAGTCTTCAGCCCCAGCATTTT
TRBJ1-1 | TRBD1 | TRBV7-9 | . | CASSDRGGEAFF | TGTGCCAGCAGCGACAGGGGGGGGGAAGCTTTCTTT
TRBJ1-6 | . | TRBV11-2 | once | CASSLAASGGPIHF | TGTGCCAGCAGCTTGGCCGCCAGCGGGGGCCCCATCCACTTT
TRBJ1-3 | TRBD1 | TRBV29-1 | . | CSVISTGDRNTIYF | TGCAGCGTTATATCAACAGGGGATCGAAACACCATATATTTT
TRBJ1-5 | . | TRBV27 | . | CASSQTGSRALNSNQPQHF | TGTGCCAGCAGTCAAACCGGGTCCCGAGCACTTAATAGCAATCAGCCCCAGCATTTT
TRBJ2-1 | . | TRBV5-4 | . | CASGWGLTWVGFYNEQFF | TGTGCCAGCGGATGGGGCCTGACCTGGGTGGGCTTCTACAATGAGCAGTTCTTC
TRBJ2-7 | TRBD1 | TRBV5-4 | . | CASSSGTGPEQYF | TGTGCCAGCAGCAGCGGGACAGGGCCTGAGCAGTACTTC
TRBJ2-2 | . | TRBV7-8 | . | CASSISSPDRFF | TGTGCCAGCAGTATCTCCTCGCCCGACAGGTTTTTT
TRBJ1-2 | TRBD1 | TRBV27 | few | CASSHRGGGYTF | TGTGCCAGCAGTCATAGAGGGGGCGGCTACACCTTC
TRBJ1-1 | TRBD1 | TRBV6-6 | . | CASGTGGAVSTEAFF | TGTGCCAGCGGGACAGGGGGCGCGGTCAGCACTGAAGCTTTCTTT
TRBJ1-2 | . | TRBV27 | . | CASSSPDRHGYTF | TGTGCCAGCAGTTCCCCAGACAGACATGGCTACACCTTC
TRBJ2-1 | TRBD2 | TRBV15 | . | CATGASSGAYNEQFF | TGTGCCACCGGGGCGTCAAGCGGGGCTTACAATGAGCAGTTCTTC
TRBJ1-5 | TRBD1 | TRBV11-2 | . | CASSLGGDSRGPQHF | TGTGCCAGCAGCTTAGGGGGGGACAGCCGGGGGCCCCAGCATTTT
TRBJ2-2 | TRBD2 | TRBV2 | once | CASTGLAGELFF | TGTGCCAGCACAGGACTAGCCGGGGAGCTGTTTTTT
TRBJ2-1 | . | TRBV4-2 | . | CASSPSQGADNEQFF | TGTGCCAGCAGCCCATCACAGGGAGCGGACAATGAGCAGTTCTTC
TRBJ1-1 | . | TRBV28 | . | CASSPRDRPPEAFF | TGTGCCAGCAGTCCCCGAGACAGGCCGCCTGAAGCTTTCTTT
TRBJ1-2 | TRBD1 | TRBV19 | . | CASSNRGPIYGYTF | TGTGCCAGTAGTAACAGGGGGCCGATCTATGGCTACACCTTC
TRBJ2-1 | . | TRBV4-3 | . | CASSQGEGLSGGQFF | TGCGCCAGCAGCCAAGGGGAAGGACTTTCGGGTGGGCAGTTCTTC
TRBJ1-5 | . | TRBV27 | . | CASRDGAVNQPQHF | TGTGCCAGCAGGGATGGGGCAGTCAATCAGCCCCAGCATTTT
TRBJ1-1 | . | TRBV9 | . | CASSAWGGSEAFF | TGTGCCAGCAGCGCCTGGGGGGGCAGTGAAGCTTTCTTT
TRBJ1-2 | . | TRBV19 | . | CASTNRRGDYGYTF | TGTGCCAGTACCAACCGACGGGGAGACTATGGCTACACCTTC